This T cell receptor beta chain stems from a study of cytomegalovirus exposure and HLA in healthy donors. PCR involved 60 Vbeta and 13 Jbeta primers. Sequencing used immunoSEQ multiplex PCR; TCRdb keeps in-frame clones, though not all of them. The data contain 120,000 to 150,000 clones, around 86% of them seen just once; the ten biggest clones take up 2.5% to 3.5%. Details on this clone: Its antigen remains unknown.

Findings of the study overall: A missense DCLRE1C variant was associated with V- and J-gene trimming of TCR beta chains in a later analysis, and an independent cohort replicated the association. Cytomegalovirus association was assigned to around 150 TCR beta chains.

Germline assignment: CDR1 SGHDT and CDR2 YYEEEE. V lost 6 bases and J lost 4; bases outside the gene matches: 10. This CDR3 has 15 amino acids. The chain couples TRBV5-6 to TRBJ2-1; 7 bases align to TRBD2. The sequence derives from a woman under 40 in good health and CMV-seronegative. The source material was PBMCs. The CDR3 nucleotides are TGTGCCAGCACCTCGGGGGGACTCGCATACAATGAGCAGTTCTTC. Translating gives CASTSGGLAYNEQFF.